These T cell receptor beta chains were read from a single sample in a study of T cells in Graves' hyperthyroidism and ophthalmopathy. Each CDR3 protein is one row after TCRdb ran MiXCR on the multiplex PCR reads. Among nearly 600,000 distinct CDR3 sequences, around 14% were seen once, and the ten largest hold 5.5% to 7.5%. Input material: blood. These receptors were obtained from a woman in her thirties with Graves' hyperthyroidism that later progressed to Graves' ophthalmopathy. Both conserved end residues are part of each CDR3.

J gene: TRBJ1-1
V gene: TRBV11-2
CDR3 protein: CASSLEKGTEAFF

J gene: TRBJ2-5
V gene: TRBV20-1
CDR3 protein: CSALCAGGPHCYQETQYF

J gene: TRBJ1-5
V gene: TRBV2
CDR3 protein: CASRQWTEDQPQHF

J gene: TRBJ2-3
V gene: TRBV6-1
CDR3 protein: CASPTSGGGTDTQYF

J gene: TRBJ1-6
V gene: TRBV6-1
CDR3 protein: CASSWEGSPLHF

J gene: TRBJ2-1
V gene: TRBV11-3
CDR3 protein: CASSLGIGRLNEQFF

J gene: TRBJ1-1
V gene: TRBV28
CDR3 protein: CASSLIWNMNTEAFF

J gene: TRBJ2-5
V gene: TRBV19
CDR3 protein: CASSPSGERRTQYF

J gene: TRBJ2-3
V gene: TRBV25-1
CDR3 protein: CASSGGLAGGTKSSTDTQYF

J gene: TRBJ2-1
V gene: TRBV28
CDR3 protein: CASSSYPTGPSYNEQFF

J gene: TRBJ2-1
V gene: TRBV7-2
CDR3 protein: CASSNPGQITYNEQFF

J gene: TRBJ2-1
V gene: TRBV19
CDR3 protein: CASSFYDNEQFF

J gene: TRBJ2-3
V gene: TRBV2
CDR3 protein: CASTPTDTQYF

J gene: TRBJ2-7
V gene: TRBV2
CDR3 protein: CASSFGTSGNPEQYF

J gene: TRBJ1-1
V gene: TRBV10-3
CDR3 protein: CAISRDGTMNTEAFF

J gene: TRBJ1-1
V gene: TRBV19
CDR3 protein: CASSIQDGEPEAFF

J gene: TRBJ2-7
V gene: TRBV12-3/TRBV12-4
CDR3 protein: CASSTATSGRGEQYF

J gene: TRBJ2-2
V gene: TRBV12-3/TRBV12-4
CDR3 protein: CASSRGTGELFF

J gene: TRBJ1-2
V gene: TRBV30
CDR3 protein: CACKGWGYTF

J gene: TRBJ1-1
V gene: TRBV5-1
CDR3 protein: CASSEGQMNTEAFF

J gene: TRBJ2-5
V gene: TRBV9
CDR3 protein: CASSVGVAQETQYF

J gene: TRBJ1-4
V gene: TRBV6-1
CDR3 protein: CASRGLLPATNEKLFF

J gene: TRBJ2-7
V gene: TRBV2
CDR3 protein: CASSERLGSYEQYF

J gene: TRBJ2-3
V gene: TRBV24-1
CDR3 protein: CATSVSGSKDTQYF

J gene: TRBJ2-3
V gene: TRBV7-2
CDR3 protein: CASSLAGGLAGPTDTQYF

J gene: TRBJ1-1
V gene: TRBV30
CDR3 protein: CAWSAPNRGVGTEAFF

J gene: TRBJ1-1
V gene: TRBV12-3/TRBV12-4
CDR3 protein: CASSFGQVGTEAFF

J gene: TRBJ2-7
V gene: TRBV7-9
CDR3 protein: CASSYNEVEQYF

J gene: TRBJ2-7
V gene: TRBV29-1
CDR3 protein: CSVEGRGTGNYEQYF

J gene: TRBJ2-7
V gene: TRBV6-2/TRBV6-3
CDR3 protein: CASSYRGTVSYEQYF

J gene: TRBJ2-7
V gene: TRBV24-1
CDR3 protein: CATSGQESYEQYF

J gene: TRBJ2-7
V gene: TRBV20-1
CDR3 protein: CSASGTGTNYEQYF

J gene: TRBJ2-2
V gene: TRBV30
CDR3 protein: CAWSVPHVSDRDNGELFF

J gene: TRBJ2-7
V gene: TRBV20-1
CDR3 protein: CSARDTGTGTTEQYF

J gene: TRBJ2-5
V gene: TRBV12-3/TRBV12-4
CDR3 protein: CASSSTTGGGETQYF

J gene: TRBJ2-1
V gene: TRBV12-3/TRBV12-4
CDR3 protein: CASSEASGSNEQFF

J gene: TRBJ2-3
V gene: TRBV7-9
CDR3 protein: CASSPTGGKADTQYF

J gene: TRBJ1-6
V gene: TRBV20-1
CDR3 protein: CSAKDRDKDSYNSPLHF

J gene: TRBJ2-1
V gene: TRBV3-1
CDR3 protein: CASSRRGGATFGGEQFF

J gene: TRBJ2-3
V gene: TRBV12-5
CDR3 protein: CASGPLLAGTTDTQYF

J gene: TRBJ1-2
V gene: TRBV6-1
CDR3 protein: CATKTGGNYGYTF

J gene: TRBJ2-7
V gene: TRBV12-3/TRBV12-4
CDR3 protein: CASSLGFGPPPTYEQYF

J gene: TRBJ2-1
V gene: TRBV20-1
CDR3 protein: CSASEGLAVDNEQFF

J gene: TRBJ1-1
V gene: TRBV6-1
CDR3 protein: CASSLQGAGGRGRGNAEAFF

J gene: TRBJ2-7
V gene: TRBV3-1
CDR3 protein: CASSPTYSGSSEQYF

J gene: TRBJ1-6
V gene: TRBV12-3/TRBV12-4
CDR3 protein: CASSPREYNSPLHF

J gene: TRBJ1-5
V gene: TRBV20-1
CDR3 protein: CSARKYLGSRNQPQHF

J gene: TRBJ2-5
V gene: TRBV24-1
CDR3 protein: CATSDHSRQAETQYF

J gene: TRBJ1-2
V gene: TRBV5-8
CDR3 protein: CASSLATLGYTF